The T cell receptor (beta chain) described here comes from a study of blood T cell repertoires in COVID-19. Study in general: COVID-19 samples from acute and convalescent phases originated in the United States, Italy and Spain. Sources were T cells, B-cell-depleted T cells, or PBMCs; the material itself was cDNA or gDNA.

Germline-derived CDR1 and CDR2 are MNHEY and SVGEGT. The CDR3 sequence is 14 residues long. V shed 5 bases and J shed 0 bases, with 11 bases lying between them. In the study's own analysis: Reference gene primer amplification gave nucleated cell count estimates. The assay was immunoSEQ multiplex PCR, and TCRdb's table has in-frame clones only and misses some. The D gene and trimming were derived from the DNA, and the V and J assignments and clone size from that table. Of around 99,000 clones in the sample, roughly 84% are singletons; the top ten hold about 4%. This clonotype originated in a human donor in a cohort sampled during active COVID-19. Input material: peripheral blood. The chain carries TRBV6-2 or TRBV6-3 and TRBJ2-7; D is uncertain. The CDR3 protein is CASSPQVNSYEQYF. DNA for the CDR3: TGTGCCAGCAGTCCGCAGGTGAACTCCTACGAGCAGTACTTC.